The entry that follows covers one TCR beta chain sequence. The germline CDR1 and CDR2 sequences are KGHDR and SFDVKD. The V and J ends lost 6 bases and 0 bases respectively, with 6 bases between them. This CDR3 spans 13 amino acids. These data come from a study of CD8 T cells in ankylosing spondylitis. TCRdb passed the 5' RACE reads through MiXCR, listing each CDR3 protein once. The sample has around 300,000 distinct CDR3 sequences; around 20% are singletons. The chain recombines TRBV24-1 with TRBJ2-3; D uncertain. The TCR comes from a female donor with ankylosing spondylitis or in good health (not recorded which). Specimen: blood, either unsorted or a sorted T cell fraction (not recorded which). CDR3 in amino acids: CATSSASTDTQYF. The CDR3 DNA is TGTGCCACCAGTTCCGCCAGCACAGATACGCAGTATTTT.